Following are 20 T cell receptor beta chains from one sample sequenced in a study of blood T cell repertoires in COVID-19. Profiled with immunoSEQ multiplex PCR; TCRdb holds only in-frame clones, not every one. The sample carries 56,000 or so clones, 89% recorded once. Source material: peripheral blood. The receptors were sampled from a human donor in a cohort sampled during active COVID-19.

V and J are TRBV7-9 and TRBJ2-7, with a possible D match to TRBD1 (6 bases). Trimming took 3 bases from V and 4 from J, leaving 16 bases between them. The CDR3 is 15 amino acids. The germline V gene has CDR1 SEHNR and CDR2 FQNEAQ (reference sequence). CDR3 region: CASSFGFAGEYEQYF. For the CDR3, the DNA is TGTGCCAGCAGCTTCGGTTTCGCAGGGGAATACGAGCAGTACTTC.

V is TRBV7-2 and J is TRBJ2-5, with D possibly matching TRBD2 (5 bases). The germline CDR1 and CDR2 sequences are SGHTA and FQGNSA. V gave up 2 bases and J gave up 10 bases, with 11 bases separating them. This CDR3 region has 12 residues. DNA of the CDR3: TGTGCCAGCAGCTTAACTAGACGCGACCAGTACTTC. As protein: CASSLTRRDQYF.

The chain joins TRBV6-5 to TRBJ1-1; 7 bases map to TRBD1. The CDR3 loop spans 15 amino acids. V gave up 2 bases and J gave up 4 bases; unmatched junction bases: 7. Germline CDR1 reads MNHEY; CDR2 reads SVGAGI. The CDR3 protein is CASSYRGRSPTEAFF. CDR3 in DNA: TGTGCCAGCAGTTACAGGGGGCGCAGTCCCACTGAAGCTTTCTTT.

This clone occurred once. CDR3 sequence reads: CASSQDSWDRDGYTF. For the CDR3, the DNA is TGTGCCAGCAGCCAAGATTCTTGGGACAGGGATGGCTACACCTTC. V and J are TRBV4-2 and TRBJ1-2, with TRBD1 identical over 9 bases. V trimming: 0 bases; J trimming: 6 bases; junction bases outside the gene matches: 5. The CDR3 extends over 15 amino acids. Germline V gene sequence: CDR1 LGHNA, CDR2 YNFKEQ.

This chain joins TRBV9 and TRBJ2-1; the match to TRBD1 covers 9 bases. There are 17 residues in the CDR3. V dropped 0 bases and J dropped 7; count of bases not matched to a gene: 11. Germline lookup yields CDR1 SGDLS and CDR2 YYNGEE. The CDR3 sequence is CASSVAPRADRGNEQFF. The CDR3 DNA is TGTGCCAGCAGCGTAGCCCCCCGGGCTGACAGGGGGAATGAGCAGTTCTTC. The full variable domain, completed using reference TRBV9 and TRBJ2-1, is DSGVTQTPKHLITATGQRVTLRCSPRSGDLSVYWYQQSLDQGLQFLIQYYNGEERAKGNILERFSAQQFPDLHSELNLSSLELGDSALYFCASSVAPRADRGNEQFFGPGTRLTVL.

Only a few counts were recorded for this clone. V and J are TRBV10-2 and TRBJ1-5, with no clear D. CDR1 WSHSY and CDR2 SAAADI come from the germline V gene. The CDR3 totals 14 residues. Trimming took 3 bases from V and 1 from J, leaving 7 bases between them. CDR3 region: CASSDYNSNQPQHF. The CDR3 bases are TGCGCCAGCAGTGATTACAACAGCAATCAGCCCCAGCATTTT.

The V and J genes are TRBV9 and TRBJ2-1; 8 positions agree with TRBD1. The junction had 1 base not matched to a gene; V was cut back by 2 bases and J by 0 bases. CDR3 length: 15 residues. Germline loops: CDR1 SGDLS, CDR2 YYNGEE. The CDR3 nucleotides are TGTGCCAGCAGCGTCACAGGGGGCTCCTACAATGAGCAGTTCTTC. It is translated as CASSVTGGSYNEQFF.

The DNA for the CDR3 is TGTGCCAGCAGCAAACCCACCACCACTAGCGGGGGTGAGACCCAGTACTTC. Translating gives CASSKPTTTSGGETQYF. This rearrangement joins TRBV5-4 to TRBJ2-5, with 11 bases aligning to TRBD2. The CDR3 totals 17 residues. V lost 4 bases to trimming and J lost 5 bases; unmatched junction nucleotides: 13. Germline V gene lookup returns CDR1 SGHNT and CDR2 YYREEE (reference sequence).

This CDR3 is CASSPSGGGAQETQYF. CDR3 coding DNA: TGTGCCAGCAGCCCGAGTGGCGGGGGGGCTCAAGAGACCCAGTACTTC. This sequence joins TRBV5-4 and TRBJ2-5, with 9 bases matching TRBD2. This CDR3 is 16 amino acids long. Per the germline V gene, CDR1 is SGHNT and CDR2 is YYREEE (reference sequence). J lost 2 bases, V lost 4 bases, and 9 bases had no gene match.

The chain links TRBV4-1 to TRBJ2-5, with TRBD1 matching 8 bases. Trimming cost V 1 base and J 2 bases; bases outside gene matches: 0. CDR1 and CDR2 from the germline V gene are MGHRA and YSYEKL. The CDR3 consists of 14 residues. This CDR3 is CASSQGDRQETQYF. The CDR3 DNA sequence: TGCGCCAGCAGCCAAGGGGACAGGCAAGAGACCCAGTACTTC.

This clone was recorded once. This chain uses TRBV10-3 with TRBJ2-1, with 7 bases that match TRBD2. This CDR3 is built from 13 residues. From germline, CDR1 is ENHRY and CDR2 SYGVKD. With 8 bases clipped from V and 8 bases from J, the junction kept 9 bases outside the gene matches. In DNA form, the CDR3 reads TGTGCCATCGGGATTCCAGGGAGGGATGAGCAGTTCTTC. Translation: CAIGIPGRDEQFF.

V is TRBV19 and J is TRBJ1-3; D is undetermined. Deletions cut 10 bases from V and 0 bases from J, with 19 bases between. CDR3 size: 16 residues. Germline CDR1 and CDR2: LNHDA and SQIVND (reference sequence). CDR3 DNA: TGTGCCACTCGAGGAGAAGGGAGTCCCTCTGGAAACACCATATATTTT. It specifies CATRGEGSPSGNTIYF.

The genes are TRBV18 and TRBJ1-3, with D unclear. Per germline, CDR1 KGHSH and CDR2 LQKENI. The CDR3 runs 15 residues. Trimming left V 3 bases short and J 2 bases short, with 11 bases between. This chain's CDR3 is CASSPEGVTGNTIYF. The DNA for the CDR3 is TGTGCCAGCTCACCCGAGGGAGTAACTGGAAACACCATATATTTT.

V gene TRBV5-6 combines with J gene TRBJ1-4; tentative D call: TRBD1 (5 bases). This CDR3 contains 13 residues. Germline CDR1 and CDR2: SGHDT and YYEEEE. V was shortened by 4 bases and J by 7 bases, with 11 bases between the two germline ends. This CDR3 is CASSPGGVEKLFF. CDR3 DNA sequence: TGTGCCAGCAGCCCCGGGGGTGTTGAAAAACTGTTTTTT.

The chain links TRBV7-2 to TRBJ2-1; 9 nucleotides match TRBD2. After removal of 1 base from V and 9 bases from J, the junction contained 10 bases not matched to a gene. The CDR3 consists of 16 residues. Germline loops: CDR1 SGHTA, CDR2 FQGNSA. Here the CDR3 DNA reads TGTGCCAGCAGCTTAGAGGGACTAGCACCTCGGAGTGAGCAGTTCTTC. Encoded protein: CASSLEGLAPRSEQFF. Together with reference TRBV7-2 and TRBJ2-1, the CDR3 gives the full variable domain: GAGVSQSPSNKVTEKGKDVELRCDPISGHTALYWYRQSLGQGLEFLIYFQGNSAPDKSGLPSDRFSAERTGGSVSTLTIQRTQQEDSAVYLCASSLEGLAPRSEQFFGPGTRLTVL.

The rearrangement joins TRBV12-5 to TRBJ1-1; TRBD1 matches 10 bases. The CDR3 contains 17 residues. J lost 4 bases, V lost 0 bases, and 8 bases had no gene match. The germline CDR1 and CDR2 sequences are LGHNT and FRNRAP. The CDR3, as DNA: TGTGCTAGTGGTTTGGTAAGGCTGGGACAGGGGACCACTGAAGCTTTCTTT. This codes for CASGLVRLGQGTTEAFF.

The chain has TRBV3-1 (or the pseudogene TRBV3-2) and TRBJ2-5; TRBD2 matches 8 bases. The CDR3 sequence is 13 residues long. With V trimmed by 9 bases and J by 3 bases, 6 bases remained unmatched. Germline V lookup: CDR1 LGHDT, CDR2 YNNKEL (reference sequence). The CDR3 DNA reads as TGTGCCAGTACAGCGGGGGCCAAAGAGACCCAGTACTTC. Translating it yields CASTAGAKETQYF.

The rearrangement joins TRBV25-1 to TRBJ2-1, with 10 bases lining up with TRBD1. Germline V CDR1 and CDR2: MGHDK, SYGVNS. This CDR3 contains 15 residues. V was clipped by 7 bases and J by 3 bases; unmatched bases: 6. This CDR3 reads CASTVTGGLYNEQFF. CDR3 sequence (DNA): TGTGCCAGCACCGTGACAGGGGGCCTCTACAATGAGCAGTTCTTC.

This chain uses TRBV5-4 with TRBJ1-2; TRBD1 matches 9 bases. The CDR3 spans 12 residues. The ends lost 3 bases at V and 8 bases at J; junction bases unmatched: 2. CDR1 and CDR2 from the germline V gene are SGHNT and YYREEE (reference sequence). CDR3 protein: CASSWDRVGYTF. CDR3 coding DNA: TGTGCCAGCAGCTGGGACAGGGTCGGCTACACCTTC.

This chain links TRBV7-9 with TRBJ1-4, with 8 bases that match TRBD1. J lost 2 bases, V lost 3 bases, and 8 bases had no gene match. The CDR3 length is 17 residues. The germline V gene has CDR1 SEHNR and CDR2 FQNEAQ (reference sequence). CDR3 sequence reads: CASSFDRGTHTNEKLFF. In DNA, the CDR3 is TGTGCCAGCAGCTTTGACAGGGGAACCCATACTAATGAAAAACTGTTTTTT.